This TCR beta chain came from a study of response to subunit inactivated influenza vaccine. General study findings and limits: New T cells are recruited in small numbers by each seasonal influenza vaccination, according to the authors' suggestion.

Remarks on this clonotype: Its specificity is unknown.

MiXCR was run by TCRdb on the RT-PCR reads, yielding one entry per CDR3 protein. The table lists 630,000 or so distinct CDR3 sequences, roughly 14% of them singletons. Trimming pared 10 bases from V and 7 bases from J, leaving 16 bases between. CDR3 length equals 13 residues. Per germline, CDR1 MNHEY and CDR2 SMNVEV (reference sequence). The source was PBMCs from blood, collected 11 to 12 days after vaccination. The chain joins TRBV27 to TRBJ1-4; D not certain. The TCR comes from a middle-aged man who received an inactivated influenza vaccine. The CDR3 DNA sequence: TGTGCCACCTCCCCAGCGGGGAGTGAAAAACTGTTTTTT. It yields the protein CATSPAGSEKLFF.